This TCR beta chain was sequenced in a study of regulatory T cells in long-lasting Graves disease. This clonotype was seen a handful of times. Time point noted: newly diagnosed GD, antithyroid drugs for less than 3 months. The TCR library was prepared using RNA isolated from PBMCs. Germline loops: CDR1 SGHTA, CDR2 FQGTGA. The V and J ends lost 3 bases and 4 bases respectively, with 15 bases between them. This CDR3 has 15 amino acids. HTBI primers from iRepertoire and Arm-PCR of CDR3 regions yielded the TCR beta libraries. TCRdb processed the multiplex PCR reads anew with MiXCR; each CDR3 protein has one entry. The table has 600,000 to 650,000 distinct CDR3 sequences, 15% to 20% seen once. This sample was shared with a second study, whose subject was T cells in Graves' hyperthyroidism and ophthalmopathy. That source notes: Aged 18 to 65, the patients had hyperthyroidism that was newly diagnosed and had lasted under 2 months.

The sample here was peripheral blood mononuclear cells (PBMCs), taken at new diagnosis, from a patient treated with antithyroid drugs. This chain links TRBV7-3 with TRBJ2-5; D may be TRBD2 (5 bases). The origin of this receptor is a woman younger than 45 with Graves disease. The CDR3 sequence is CASSFLGGSGETQYF. CDR3 DNA: TGTGCCAGCAGCTTCCTCGGTGGGAGCGGAGAGACCCAGTACTTC.